This TCR beta chain was recorded in a study of regulatory T cells in long-lasting Graves disease. Time point specified: newly diagnosed GD, antithyroid drugs for less than 3 months. The TCR library was made from RNA that had been extracted from PBMCs in TRIzol. The CDR3 has 15 amino acids. V shed 2 bases and J shed 4 bases, with 14 bases lying between them. Per the germline V gene, CDR1 is SNHLY and CDR2 is FYNNEI. Combining iRepertoire HTBI primers with Arm-PCR of CDR3 regions, the authors built TCR beta libraries. Each CDR3 protein gets one entry after TCRdb re-called the multiplex PCR reads with MiXCR. In the table there are under 250,000 distinct CDR3 sequences, roughly a fifth of which are singletons. This clonotype has a count of ten or more. This same sample was also taken into another study, of T cells in Graves' hyperthyroidism and ophthalmopathy. Turning to that study: Researchers barred patients who had uncontrolled infection, other autoimmune disease, pregnancy or lactation. The TCR CDR3 was amplified in a first-round RT-PCR using the HTBI primer set.

The clonotype was recovered from a woman in her 30s with Graves disease. Material: peripheral blood mononuclear cells (PBMCs), obtained at new diagnosis, from a patient treated with antithyroid drugs. The rearrangement uses TRBV2 and TRBJ1-2; no clear D gene. The CDR3 region is CASSESVLAIYGYTF. Here the CDR3 DNA reads TGTGCCAGCAGTGAATCTGTACTCGCGATCTATGGCTACACCTTC.